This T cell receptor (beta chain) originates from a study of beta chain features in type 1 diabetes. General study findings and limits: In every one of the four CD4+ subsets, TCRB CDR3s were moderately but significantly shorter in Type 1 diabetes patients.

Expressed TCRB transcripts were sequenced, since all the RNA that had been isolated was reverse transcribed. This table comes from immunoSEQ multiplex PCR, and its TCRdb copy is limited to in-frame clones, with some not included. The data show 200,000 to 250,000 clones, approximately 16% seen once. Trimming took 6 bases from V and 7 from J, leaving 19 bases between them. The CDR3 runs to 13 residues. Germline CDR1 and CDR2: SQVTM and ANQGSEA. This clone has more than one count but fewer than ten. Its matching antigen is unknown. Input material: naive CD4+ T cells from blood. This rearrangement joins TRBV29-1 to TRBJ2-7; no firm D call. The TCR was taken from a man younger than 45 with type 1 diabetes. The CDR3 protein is CSVRSRLILEQYF. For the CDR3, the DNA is TGCAGCGTCCGGTCAAGATTGATACTAGAGCAGTACTTC.